The sequence of this T cell receptor beta chain was determined in a study of T cells in Graves' hyperthyroidism and ophthalmopathy. Amplification of TCR beta CDR3 regions used RNA as the template. During a first-round RT-PCR of the TCR CDR3, the HTBI primer set was used. TCRdb processed the multiplex PCR reads anew with MiXCR; each CDR3 protein has one entry. The sample lists hundreds of thousands of distinct CDR3 sequences, roughly 17% occurring once. This CDR3 has 14 residues. V lost 0 bases, J lost 5 bases, and 9 bases lay in between. From germline, CDR1 is MNHEY and CDR2 SVGAGI. Reasons for excluding patients were uncontrolled infection, other autoimmune disease, pregnancy or lactation.

This receptor was identified in a woman aged 30 to 39 with Graves' hyperthyroidism. The V gene is TRBV6-5, the J gene TRBJ2-3; D unclear. Sequencing was performed on blood. Here the CDR3 DNA reads TGTGCCAGCAGTTACTCGACCTCCAGAGATACGCAGTATTTT. Translating gives CASSYSTSRDTQYF.